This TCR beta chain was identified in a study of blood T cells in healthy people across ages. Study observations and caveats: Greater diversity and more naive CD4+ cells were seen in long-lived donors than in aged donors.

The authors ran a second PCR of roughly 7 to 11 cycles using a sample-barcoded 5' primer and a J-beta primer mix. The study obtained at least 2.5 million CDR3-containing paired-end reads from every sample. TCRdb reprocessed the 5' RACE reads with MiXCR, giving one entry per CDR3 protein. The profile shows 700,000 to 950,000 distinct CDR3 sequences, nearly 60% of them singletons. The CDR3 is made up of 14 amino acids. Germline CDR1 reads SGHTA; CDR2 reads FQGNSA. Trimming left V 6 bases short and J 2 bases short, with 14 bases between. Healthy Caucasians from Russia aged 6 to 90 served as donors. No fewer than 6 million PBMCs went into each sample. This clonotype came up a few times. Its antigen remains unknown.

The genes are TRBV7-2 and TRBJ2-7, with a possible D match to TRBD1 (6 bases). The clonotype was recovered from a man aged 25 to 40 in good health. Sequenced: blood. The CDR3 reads CASRSGQPTYEQYF. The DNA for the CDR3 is TGTGCCAGCAGATCCGGACAGCCCACCTACGAGCAGTACTTC.